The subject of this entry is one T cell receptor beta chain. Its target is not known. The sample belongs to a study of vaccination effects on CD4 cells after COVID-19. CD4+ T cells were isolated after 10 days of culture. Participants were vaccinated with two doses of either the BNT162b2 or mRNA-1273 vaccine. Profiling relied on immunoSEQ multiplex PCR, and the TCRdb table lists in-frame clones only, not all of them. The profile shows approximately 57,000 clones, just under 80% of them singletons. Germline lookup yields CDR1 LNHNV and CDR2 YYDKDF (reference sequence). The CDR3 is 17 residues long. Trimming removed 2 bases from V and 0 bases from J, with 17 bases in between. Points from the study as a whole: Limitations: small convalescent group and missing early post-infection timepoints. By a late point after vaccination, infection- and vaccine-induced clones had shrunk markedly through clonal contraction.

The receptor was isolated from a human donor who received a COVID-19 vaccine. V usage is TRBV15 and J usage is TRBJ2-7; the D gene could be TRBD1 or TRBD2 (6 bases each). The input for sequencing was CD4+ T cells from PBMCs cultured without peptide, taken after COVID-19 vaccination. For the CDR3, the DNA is TGTGCCACCAGCAGAAGGGGGACTTCGCTGAGCTCCTACGAGCAGTACTTC. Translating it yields CATSRRGTSLSSYEQYF.